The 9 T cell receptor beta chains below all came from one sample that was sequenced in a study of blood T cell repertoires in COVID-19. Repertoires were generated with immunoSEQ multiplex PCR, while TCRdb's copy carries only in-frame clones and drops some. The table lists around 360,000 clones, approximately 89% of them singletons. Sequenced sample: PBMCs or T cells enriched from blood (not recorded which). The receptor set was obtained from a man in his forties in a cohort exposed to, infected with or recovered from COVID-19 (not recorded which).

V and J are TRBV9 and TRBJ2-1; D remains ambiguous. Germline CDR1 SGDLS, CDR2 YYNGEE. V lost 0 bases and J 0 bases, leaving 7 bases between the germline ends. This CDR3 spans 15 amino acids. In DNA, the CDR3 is TGTGCCAGCAGCGTAGACCGAGGCTCCTACAATGAGCAGTTCTTC. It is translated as CASSVDRGSYNEQFF.

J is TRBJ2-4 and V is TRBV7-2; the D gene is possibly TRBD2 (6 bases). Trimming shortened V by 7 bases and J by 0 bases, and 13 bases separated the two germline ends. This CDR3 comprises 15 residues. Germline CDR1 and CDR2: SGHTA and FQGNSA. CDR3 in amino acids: CASTPQAGAKNIQYF. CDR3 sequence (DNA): TGTGCCAGCACCCCCCAAGCGGGAGCCAAAAACATTCAGTACTTC.

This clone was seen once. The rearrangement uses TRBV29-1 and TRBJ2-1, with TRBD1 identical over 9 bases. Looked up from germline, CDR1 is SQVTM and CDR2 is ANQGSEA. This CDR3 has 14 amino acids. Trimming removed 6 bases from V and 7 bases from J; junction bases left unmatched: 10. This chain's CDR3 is CSVPTGGKGNEQFF. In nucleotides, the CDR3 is TGCAGCGTCCCCACAGGGGGCAAAGGGAATGAGCAGTTCTTC.

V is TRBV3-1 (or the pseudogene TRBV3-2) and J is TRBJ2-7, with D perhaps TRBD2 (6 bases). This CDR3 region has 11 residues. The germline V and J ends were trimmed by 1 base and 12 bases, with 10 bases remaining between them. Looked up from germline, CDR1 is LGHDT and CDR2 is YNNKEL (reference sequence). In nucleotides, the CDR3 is TGTGCCAGCAGCCAAGCAGGGACTTCGTACTTC. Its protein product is CASSQAGTSYF.

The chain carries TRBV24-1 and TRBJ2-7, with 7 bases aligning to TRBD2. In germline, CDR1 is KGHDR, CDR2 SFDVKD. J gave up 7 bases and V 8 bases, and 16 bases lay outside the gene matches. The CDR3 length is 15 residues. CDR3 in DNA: TGTGCCACCACCCCCCCGATGCGGGAGAAGGGGGAGCAGTACTTC. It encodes CATTPPMREKGEQYF.

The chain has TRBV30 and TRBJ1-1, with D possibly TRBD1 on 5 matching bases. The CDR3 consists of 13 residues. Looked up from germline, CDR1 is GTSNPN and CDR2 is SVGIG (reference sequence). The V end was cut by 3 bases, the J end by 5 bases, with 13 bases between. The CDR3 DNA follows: TGTGCCTGGAGCAGGGTCAGGCGAACTGAAGCTTTCTTT. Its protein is CAWSRVRRTEAFF.

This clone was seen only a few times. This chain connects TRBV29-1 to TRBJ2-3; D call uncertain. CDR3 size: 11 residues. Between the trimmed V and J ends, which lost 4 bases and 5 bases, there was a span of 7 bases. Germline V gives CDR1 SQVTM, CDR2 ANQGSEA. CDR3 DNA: TGCAGCGTTGCAGGTAGAGATACGCAGTATTTT. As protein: CSVAGRDTQYF.

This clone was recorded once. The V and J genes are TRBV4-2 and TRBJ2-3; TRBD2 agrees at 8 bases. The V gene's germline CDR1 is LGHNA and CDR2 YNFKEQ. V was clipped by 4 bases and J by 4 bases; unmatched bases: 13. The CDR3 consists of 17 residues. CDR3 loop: CASSPPPSGRRSDTQYF. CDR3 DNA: TGTGCCAGCAGCCCGCCCCCCAGCGGGAGACGATCAGATACGCAGTATTTT.

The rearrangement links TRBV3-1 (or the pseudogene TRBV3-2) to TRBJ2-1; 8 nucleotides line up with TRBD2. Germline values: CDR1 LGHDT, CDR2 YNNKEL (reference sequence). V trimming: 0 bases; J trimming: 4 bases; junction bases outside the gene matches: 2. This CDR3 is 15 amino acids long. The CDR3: CASSQDTSGYNEQFF. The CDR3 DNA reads TGTGCCAGCAGCCAAGACACTAGCGGTTACAATGAGCAGTTCTTC.